The 21 T cell receptor beta chains below were found in one sample sequenced in a study of T cell responses to AZD1222 COVID-19 vaccine (dated by TCRdb to the early 2020s). What this sample's time point label stands for: baseline before first vaccination. Reading the label with the study, this specimen's treatment or condition is: meningococcal conjugate vaccine given as trial control. Library preparation was by the immunoSEQ multiplex PCR assay. TCRdb carries this immuneACCESS record with in-frame sequences only. Its versions omit some clonotypes, under half of them owing to an unresolved V gene in the studies checked, with the rest unexplained. The sample table shows about 93,000 clones, and roughly 89% are seen once. 2.8% of the sample is taken by the ten largest. Here the sequenced sample was peripheral blood, taken on day 0 of MenACWY control vaccination. Every receptor here comes from an adult in good health.

The gene calls are TRBV7-6 and TRBJ1-1, with D perhaps matching TRBD1 (6 bases). The CDR3 runs to 16 residues. Germline V gene data show CDR1 as SGHVS and CDR2 as FNYEAQ. Between the trimmed V and J ends, which lost 4 bases and 9 bases, there was a span of 24 bases. The CDR3 nucleotides are TGTGCCAGCAGCTCCAATACACAGGGCCCCCTTACTAAAGCTTTCTTT. It yields the protein CASSSNTQGPLTKAFF.

The chain has TRBV5-1 and TRBJ2-3, with no clear D. There are 17 residues in the CDR3. Germline loops: CDR1 SGHRS, CDR2 YFSETQ. Trimming removed 0 bases from V and 0 bases from J, with 14 bases in between. DNA of the CDR3: TGCGCCAGCAGCTTGGAGCCGCCCTTAGCTAGCACAGATACGCAGTATTTT. Translated, it gives CASSLEPPLASTDTQYF.

Only one count was recorded for this clone. This chain links TRBV13 with TRBJ1-2; 9 nucleotides match TRBD1. The CDR3 runs 13 residues. Germline V lookup: CDR1 PRHDT, CDR2 FYEKMQ (reference sequence). With 5 bases clipped from V and 8 bases from J, the junction kept 6 bases outside the gene matches. CDR3 region: CASSANRGLGYTF. The CDR3, as DNA: TGTGCCAGCAGCGCGAACAGGGGGCTCGGCTACACCTTC. The variable domain in full, with the rest retrieved from reference TRBV13 and TRBJ1-2, is AAGVIQSPRHLIKEKRETATLKCYPIPRHDTVYWYQQGPGQDPQFLISFYEKMQSDKGSIPDRFSAQQFSDYHSELNMSSLELGDSALYFCASSANRGLGYTFGSGTRLTVV.

This chain connects TRBV3-1 (or the pseudogene TRBV3-2) to TRBJ2-7, with TRBD1 matching over 7 bases. This CDR3 spans 17 amino acids. From germline, CDR1 is LGHDT and CDR2 YNNKEL (reference sequence). V shed 0 bases and J 1 base; nucleotides not matched to a gene: 9. The CDR3 coding sequence is TGTGCCAGCAGCCAAGATTACAGGGGCCTCCTTTCCTACGAGCAGTACTTC. This gives the protein CASSQDYRGLLSYEQYF.

The sample holds a few counts of this clone. The gene calls are TRBV10-3 and TRBJ1-4, with unresolved D. The germline CDR1 and CDR2 sequences are ENHRY and SYGVKD. The ends were cut back, 3 bases at V and 14 bases at J, with 22 bases in the middle. The CDR3 totals 15 residues. This CDR3 reads CAISENGLTADRLFF. The CDR3 nucleotides are TGTGCCATCAGTGAAAATGGTTTGACGGCAGATCGGCTGTTTTTT.

V is TRBV19 and J is TRBJ1-2, with D possibly being TRBD1 (5 bases). CDR1 is LNHDA, CDR2 SQIVND, per germline (reference sequence). The CDR3 is 13 residues long. The V end lost 1 base, the J end lost 9 bases, and 12 bases lay between the germline ends. In nucleotides, the CDR3 is TGTGCCAGTAGTATAGGTCGAACAGGACGCTACACCTTC. Protein sequence: CASSIGRTGRYTF.

This sequence joins TRBV3-1 (or the pseudogene TRBV3-2) and TRBJ1-1; D ambiguous. Germline lookup yields CDR1 LGHDT and CDR2 YNNKEL (reference sequence). The CDR3 is made up of 14 amino acids. The V and J ends lost 4 bases and 8 bases respectively, with 17 bases between them. DNA for the CDR3: TGTGCCAGCAGCCCGCTTCCCTCTTTTGGCGAAGCTTTCTTT. Translated, it gives CASSPLPSFGEAFF.

The chain combines TRBV5-6 with TRBJ2-5; 7 nucleotides align to TRBD2. CDR3 length equals 14 residues. Germline V lookup: CDR1 SGHDT, CDR2 YYEEEE. Germline trimming cut 5 bases from V and 5 bases from J; bases unmatched to any gene: 9. In nucleotides, the CDR3 is TGTGCCAGCAGGTTCGGACTAGAGTCGGAGACCCAGTACTTC. This sequence encodes CASRFGLESETQYF.

The chain recombines TRBV3-1 (or the pseudogene TRBV3-2) with TRBJ1-5, with D perhaps matching TRBD1 (5 bases). Germline V gene data show CDR1 as LGHDT and CDR2 as YNNKEL (reference sequence). Trimming removed 9 bases at V and 0 bases at J, with 15 bases between. The length of the CDR3 is 15 residues. The DNA for the CDR3 is TGTGCCAGAAGTATGACAGTTTATAGCAATCAGCCCCAGCATTTT. Its protein is CARSMTVYSNQPQHF.

V gene TRBV27 combines with J gene TRBJ1-6, with D possibly TRBD1 on 6 matching bases. Germline loops: CDR1 MNHEY, CDR2 SMNVEV (reference sequence). This CDR3 has 17 amino acids. Trimming took off 5 bases at V and 1 base at J, with 15 bases between the two ends. The DNA of the CDR3 is TGTGCCAGCAGTAGTCGCACAGGGCGGTCCTATAATTCACCCCTCCACTTT. Protein: CASSSRTGRSYNSPLHF.

V is TRBV6-5 and J is TRBJ1-1; weak D call: TRBD1 (6 bases). Germline CDR1 and CDR2: MNHEY and SVGAGI. This CDR3 region has 15 residues. Trimming left V 0 bases short and J 4 bases short, with 12 bases between. The CDR3 nucleotides read TGTGCCAGCAGTTACTCGGTATCAGGGGCCACTGAAGCTTTCTTT. This encodes CASSYSVSGATEAFF.

The rearrangement uses TRBV9 and TRBJ1-2; unclear D gene. The CDR3 spans 14 residues. Germline CDR1 SGDLS, CDR2 YYNGEE. Trimming took 0 bases from V and 2 from J, leaving 8 bases between them. CDR3 sequence: CASSVVERNYGYTF. The DNA for the CDR3 is TGTGCCAGCAGCGTAGTTGAGAGGAACTATGGCTACACCTTC.

CDR3 in amino acids: CASSYRRGGLLDTQYF. The CDR3 bases are TGTGCCAGCAGTTACCGGCGGGGGGGCCTATTAGATACGCAGTATTTT. This chain links TRBV6-2 or TRBV6-3 with TRBJ2-3, with 9 bases matching TRBD2. The germline V gene has CDR1 MNHEY and CDR2 SVGEGT. V shed 2 bases and J 5 bases; nucleotides not matched to a gene: 8. This CDR3 contains 16 residues.

This sequence joins TRBV19 and TRBJ2-7; 8 nucleotides align to TRBD1. This CDR3 has 15 amino acids. Trimming took 5 bases from V and 4 from J; bases not matched to a gene: 10. The V gene's germline CDR1 is LNHDA and CDR2 SQIVND (reference sequence). The CDR3 spells CASSYVWDRKYEQYF. The CDR3 region has the DNA TGTGCCAGTAGTTACGTGTGGGACAGGAAGTACGAGCAGTACTTC.

The V and J genes are TRBV5-5 and TRBJ1-2; no clear D. The CDR3 has 16 residues. V dropped 3 bases and J dropped 5 bases, with 20 bases sitting between them. Germline values: CDR1 SGHKS, CDR2 YYEKEE (reference sequence). The CDR3 nucleotides are TGTGCCAGCAGCTCGCAATTTGGGATCGAGCCTTATGGCTACACCTTC. As protein: CASSSQFGIEPYGYTF.

The rearrangement joins TRBV6-5 to TRBJ2-7; TRBD1 matches 7 bases. The CDR3 runs to 15 residues. J was trimmed by 0 bases and V by 6 bases; bases with no gene match: 8. Germline lookup yields CDR1 MNHEY and CDR2 SVGAGI. CDR3 nucleotides: TGTGCCAGCAGCCGTACCGGGACAGCCTCCTACGAGCAGTACTTC. It is translated as CASSRTGTASYEQYF.

This clone was recorded only once. V is TRBV11-2 and J is TRBJ2-1, with D perhaps TRBD2 (5 bases). CDR1 and CDR2 from the germline V gene are SGHAT and FQNNGV. V dropped 5 bases and J dropped 6 bases, with 11 bases sitting between them. The CDR3 contains 13 residues. CDR3 protein: CASSPLRVNEQFF. For the CDR3, the DNA is TGTGCCAGCAGCCCCCTGAGGGTCAATGAGCAGTTCTTC.

This clone was recorded only once. The chain carries TRBV7-3 and TRBJ1-4; possibly TRBD1 for D (5 bases). Germline V CDR1 and CDR2: SGHTA, FQGTGA. CDR3 length: 17 residues. V lost 2 bases and J lost 0, with 13 bases in between. The CDR3 DNA is TGTGCCAGCAGCTTACCCAGGGACGATTCAACTAATGAAAAACTGTTTTTT. Translating gives CASSLPRDDSTNEKLFF. Combining the CDR3 with reference TRBV7-3 and TRBJ1-4 gives the whole variable domain GAGVSQTPSNKVTEKGKYVELRCDPISGHTALYWYRQSLGQGPEFLIYFQGTGAADDSGLPNDRFFAVRPEGSVSTLKIQRTERGDSAVYLCASSLPRDDSTNEKLFFGSGTQLSVL.

V and J are TRBV19 and TRBJ2-1, with 11 bases lining up with TRBD2. The V gene's germline CDR1 is LNHDA and CDR2 SQIVND (reference sequence). This CDR3 has 16 amino acids. V lost 6 bases to trimming and J lost 4 bases; unmatched junction nucleotides: 8. CDR3 in DNA: TGTGCCAGTAGCTCCCCCACTAGCGGGAGTTACAATGAGCAGTTCTTC. Translating gives CASSSPTSGSYNEQFF.

This clone turned up a few times. V is TRBV11-2 and J is TRBJ2-2; TRBD2 aligns across 14 bases. The germline V gene has CDR1 SGHAT and CDR2 FQNNGV. This CDR3 is built from 19 residues. Trimming removed 6 bases from V and 0 bases from J; junction bases left unmatched: 9. CDR3 nucleotides: TGTGCCAGCAGGATCACCGGGACTAGCGGGGGTCCGAACACCGGGGAGCTGTTTTTT. It codes for CASRITGTSGGPNTGELFF.

The chain carries TRBV18 and TRBJ1-5, with D perhaps TRBD1 (5 bases). Trimming cost V 3 bases and J 6 bases, with 12 bases left between them. CDR3 length: 14 amino acids. Per the germline V gene, CDR1 is KGHSH and CDR2 is LQKENI. This chain's CDR3 is CASSPGTWGQPQHF. As DNA, the CDR3 is TGTGCCAGCTCACCGGGGACCTGGGGTCAGCCCCAGCATTTT.